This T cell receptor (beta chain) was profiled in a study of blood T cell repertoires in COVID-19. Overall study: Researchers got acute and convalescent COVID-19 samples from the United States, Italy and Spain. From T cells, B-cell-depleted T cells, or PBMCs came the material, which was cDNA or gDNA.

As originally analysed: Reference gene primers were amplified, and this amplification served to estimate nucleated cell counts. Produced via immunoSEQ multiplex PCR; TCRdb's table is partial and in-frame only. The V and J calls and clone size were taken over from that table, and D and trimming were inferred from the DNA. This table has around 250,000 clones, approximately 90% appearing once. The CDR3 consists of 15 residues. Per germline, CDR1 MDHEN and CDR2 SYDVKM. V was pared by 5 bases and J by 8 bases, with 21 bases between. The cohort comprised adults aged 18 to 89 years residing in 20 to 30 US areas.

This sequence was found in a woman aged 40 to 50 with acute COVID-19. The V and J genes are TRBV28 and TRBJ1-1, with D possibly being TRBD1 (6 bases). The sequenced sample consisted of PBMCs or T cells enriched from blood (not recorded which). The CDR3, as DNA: TGTGCCAGCAGTCCGCCGACAGGTGGTCTACCCGAAGCTTTCTTT. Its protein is CASSPPTGGLPEAFF.